The 30 T cell receptor beta chains reported below all come from one sample, sequenced in a study of shared clonotypes between healthy human individuals. Sequencing used immunoSEQ multiplex PCR; TCRdb keeps in-frame clones, though not all of them. This repertoire shows 2 million to 2.5 million clones, about 95% found once; its top ten account for roughly 1%. CD8 cells classed as naive were CD45RO-negative and positively selected for CCR7, excluding terminally differentiated effector memory CD45RA+ cells. Sequencing was done on a sample of naive CD8+ T cells sorted from blood. All receptors derive from a man in his late teens or twenties in good health.

This clone was recorded once. The sample has other DNA sequences that encode this CDR3 too. The CDR3 nucleotides are TGCGCCAGCAGTGATGGACAGGGAAGCACAGATACGCAGTATTTT. Amino acid sequence: CASSDGQGSTDTQYF. The chain links TRBV10-1 to TRBJ2-3; 8 nucleotides match TRBD1. V shed 3 bases, J shed 0 bases, and the junction held 2 bases outside the gene matches. The CDR3 runs 15 residues. The germline V gene has CDR1 WNHNN and CDR2 SYGVQD (reference sequence).

With regard to this clone: This CDR3 is also generated by other DNA sequences in the sample. The V gene is TRBV7-9, the J gene TRBJ2-1; 10 positions match TRBD2. The CDR3 is 15 residues long. CDR1 and CDR2 (germline): SEHNR, FQNEAQ (reference sequence). Germline trimming cut 3 bases from V and 4 bases from J; bases unmatched to any gene: 3. The CDR3 region has the DNA TGTGCCAGCAGCTTCACTAGCGGGATATACAATGAGCAGTTCTTC. It specifies CASSFTSGIYNEQFF.

The V gene is TRBV6-1, the J gene TRBJ1-6; D gene ambiguous. V dropped 1 base and J dropped 0 bases, with 10 bases sitting between them. CDR1 is MNHNS and CDR2 is SASEGT in the germline V gene. The CDR3 contains 17 residues. The CDR3: CASSEEWSSSYNSPLHF. The CDR3 nucleotides are TGTGCCAGCAGTGAAGAGTGGTCAAGCTCCTATAATTCACCCCTCCACTTT.

CDR3: CAWSELGGNQPQHF. The CDR3 DNA reads TGTGCCTGGAGTGAACTGGGGGGCAATCAGCCCCAGCATTTT. The rearrangement links TRBV30 to TRBJ1-5; the D gene is possibly TRBD1 (5 bases). Germline loops: CDR1 GTSNPN, CDR2 SVGIG (reference sequence). The length of the CDR3 is 14 residues. V lost 1 base and J 2 bases, leaving 9 bases between the germline ends.

The J gene is TRBJ2-7, the V gene TRBV11-2, with D possibly TRBD2 on 7 matching bases. Germline V gives CDR1 SGHAT, CDR2 FQNNGV. The CDR3 consists of 14 residues. The ends were cut back, 0 bases at V and 5 bases at J, with 11 bases in the middle. The CDR3 DNA sequence: TGTGCCAGCAGCTTAGATCTGCGGGGGCACGAGCAGTACTTC. It is translated as CASSLDLRGHEQYF.

Notes on this clone: Other DNA sequences in the same sample also yield this CDR3. V and J are TRBV4-3 and TRBJ2-7; D not resolved. Germline V gene lookup returns CDR1 LGHNA and CDR2 YSLEER. The germline V and J ends were trimmed by 0 bases and 0 bases, with 6 bases remaining between them. The CDR3 extends over 14 amino acids. This chain's CDR3 is CASSQDTFSYEQYF. CDR3 DNA sequence: TGCGCCAGCAGCCAAGATACCTTCTCCTACGAGCAGTACTTC.

This clone appeared once. The chain uses TRBV30 and TRBJ2-2, with D tentatively TRBD2 (5 bases). The V end lost 4 bases, the J end lost 4 bases, and 13 bases lay between the germline ends. This CDR3 spans 14 amino acids. CDR1 is GTSNPN and CDR2 is SVGIG in the germline V gene (reference sequence). The CDR3 spells CAWITTGGTGELFF. The CDR3 DNA is TGTGCCTGGATCACCACCGGAGGCACCGGGGAGCTGTTTTTT.

About this clone itself: This sample also contains other DNA sequences that code for the same CDR3. The chain has TRBV19 and TRBJ2-7; no reliable D call. V lost 1 base to trimming and J lost 4 bases, with 8 bases between them. Germline loops: CDR1 LNHDA, CDR2 SQIVND (reference sequence). This CDR3 is built from 13 residues. CDR3 nucleotide sequence: TGTGCCAGTAGTATAGTCTTAGGGTACGAGCAGTACTTC. It is translated as CASSIVLGYEQYF.

The CDR3 bases are TGTGCCACTAGGACAGGGGCGGAGAATGAGCAGTTCTTC. This sequence encodes CATRTGAENEQFF. The chain uses TRBV10-3 and TRBJ2-1; 9 positions match TRBD1. Germline loops: CDR1 ENHRY, CDR2 SYGVKD. The CDR3 loop spans 13 amino acids. J gave up 7 bases and V 10 bases, and 8 bases lay outside the gene matches.

CDR3 loop: CASSQGGKDAAFF. The CDR3 DNA is TGCGCCAGCAGCCAAGGAGGGAAGGACGCAGCTTTCTTT. This sequence joins TRBV4-1 and TRBJ1-1; no firm D call. V dropped 1 base and J dropped 10 bases, with 13 bases sitting between them. CDR1 and CDR2 from the germline V gene are MGHRA and YSYEKL. This CDR3 comprises 13 residues.

V and J are TRBV4-1 and TRBJ2-3; TRBD2 is a possible D gene (5 bases). The CDR3 is 15 residues long. Germline V gene sequence: CDR1 MGHRA, CDR2 YSYEKL. Trimming removed 1 base at V and 1 base at J, with 9 bases between. CDR3 nucleotide sequence: TGCGCCAGCAGCCAAGGGCTAGCTCGCACAGATACGCAGTATTTT. Encoded protein: CASSQGLARTDTQYF.

V usage is TRBV6-1 and J usage is TRBJ1-2, with 8 positions matching TRBD1. CDR1 is MNHNS, CDR2 SASEGT, per germline. Trimming cost V 1 base and J 4 bases; bases outside gene matches: 8. The CDR3 sequence is 16 residues long. The CDR3 region has the DNA TGTGCCAGCAGTGAAGGGGCAGGGGGCTGGGTCTATGGCTACACCTTC. Amino acid sequence: CASSEGAGGWVYGYTF.

This chain connects TRBV2 to TRBJ2-7; a weak D match, TRBD2 (6 bases). This CDR3 is built from 16 residues. CDR1 and CDR2 (germline): SNHLY, FYNNEI. V lost 6 bases and J 0 bases, leaving 18 bases between the germline ends. The CDR3 is CASRKGWGLDSYEQYF. In DNA, the CDR3 is TGTGCCAGCAGGAAAGGGTGGGGACTTGACTCCTACGAGCAGTACTTC.

The chain has TRBV5-1 and TRBJ2-7; tentative D call: TRBD2 (6 bases). Germline loops: CDR1 SGHRS, CDR2 YFSETQ. V was trimmed by 4 bases and J by 3 bases, leaving 14 bases between them. The CDR3 consists of 14 residues. As DNA, the CDR3 is TGCGCCAGCAGCCCGGGGGACCTGGACTACGAGCAGTACTTC. Translating it yields CASSPGDLDYEQYF.

In DNA form, the CDR3 reads TGTGCCAGCAGCGTAGAGCAGGGGAGATCACCCCTCCACTTT. Translation gives CASSVEQGRSPLHF. The chain carries TRBV9 and TRBJ1-6; possibly TRBD1 for D (6 bases). Deletions cut 0 bases from V and 10 bases from J, with 11 bases between. Per the germline V gene, CDR1 is SGDLS and CDR2 is YYNGEE. The CDR3 is 14 residues long. The complete variable domain, with remaining parts taken from reference TRBV9 and TRBJ1-6, reads DSGVTQTPKHLITATGQRVTLRCSPRSGDLSVYWYQQSLDQGLQFLIQYYNGEERAKGNILERFSAQQFPDLHSELNLSSLELGDSALYFCASSVEQGRSPLHFGNGTRLTVT.

This rearrangement joins TRBV28 to TRBJ1-1; D unclear. This CDR3 spans 15 amino acids. Trimming removed 4 bases from V and 3 bases from J, with 15 bases in between. Germline CDR1 MDHEN, CDR2 SYDVKM. The CDR3 reads CASSSHPGAYTEAFF. The DNA for the CDR3 is TGTGCCAGCAGTTCTCACCCAGGTGCGTACACTGAAGCTTTCTTT.

J is TRBJ1-2 and V is TRBV5-1; 11 positions agree with TRBD1. Germline trimming cut 3 bases from V and 7 bases from J; bases unmatched to any gene: 5. The length of the CDR3 is 14 residues. Germline-derived CDR1 and CDR2 are SGHRS and YFSETQ. The CDR3: CASSSHGTGGGYTF. The CDR3 coding sequence is TGCGCCAGCAGCTCGCACGGGACAGGGGGTGGCTACACCTTC.

The rearrangement uses TRBV7-9 and TRBJ1-6; D unresolved. The CDR3 loop spans 11 amino acids. V was trimmed by 8 bases and J by 14 bases, leaving 13 bases between them. Germline V gene data show CDR1 as SEHNR and CDR2 as FQNEAQ (reference sequence). The DNA of the CDR3 is TGTGCCAGCTCCCCTAGTTTGGCCCTCCACTTT. This encodes CASSPSLALHF.

V gene TRBV6-1 combines with J gene TRBJ2-7; 8 bases map to TRBD1. The CDR3 has 13 amino acids. Losses at the gene ends were 5 bases for V and 3 bases for J; bases not matched to a gene: 3. Germline assignment: CDR1 MNHNS and CDR2 SASEGT. CDR3 bases: TGTGCCAGCAGTCTGACAGGGGACTACGAGCAGTACTTC. Amino acid sequence: CASSLTGDYEQYF.

About this clone itself: The identical CDR3 is also encoded by other nucleotide sequences in the sample. This chain connects TRBV5-6 to TRBJ2-5; 9 nucleotides line up with TRBD2. V lost 3 bases to trimming and J lost 5 bases; unmatched junction nucleotides: 2. This CDR3 has 13 residues. Germline loops: CDR1 SGHDT, CDR2 YYEEEE. CDR3 DNA: TGTGCCAGCAGCTGGACTAGCGAGGAGACCCAGTACTTC. Its translation is CASSWTSEETQYF.

V and J are TRBV7-2 and TRBJ2-1, with 9 bases matching TRBD2. The germline CDR1 and CDR2 sequences are SGHTA and FQGNSA. Trimming cost V 5 bases and J 4 bases; bases outside gene matches: 6. The CDR3 covers 15 residues. The CDR3 nucleotides are TGTGCCAGCAGCCATATAGCGGGAGTATACAATGAGCAGTTCTTC. Protein product: CASSHIAGVYNEQFF. The full variable domain, with the rest looked up from reference TRBV7-2 and TRBJ2-1, is GAGVSQSPSNKVTEKGKDVELRCDPISGHTALYWYRQSLGQGLEFLIYFQGNSAPDKSGLPSDRFSAERTGGSVSTLTIQRTQQEDSAVYLCASSHIAGVYNEQFFGPGTRLTVL.

V and J are TRBV2 and TRBJ1-3; D unresolved. This CDR3 has 15 residues. Germline CDR1 SNHLY, CDR2 FYNNEI. The germline V and J ends were trimmed by 2 bases and 8 bases, with 16 bases remaining between them. The CDR3 sequence: CASSESYGPGDTIYF. The CDR3 nucleotides read TGTGCCAGCAGTGAAAGCTACGGCCCCGGGGACACCATATATTTT.

The rearrangement uses TRBV10-3 and TRBJ2-2, with a weak D call TRBD1 (6 bases). The germline gives CDR1 ENHRY, CDR2 SYGVKD. The V end lost 3 bases, the J end lost 3 bases, and 8 bases lay between the germline ends. The CDR3 spans 14 residues. In nucleotides, the CDR3 is TGTGCCATCAGTGACCCAGGGGACACCGGGGAGCTGTTTTTT. Its protein is CAISDPGDTGELFF.

The rearrangement links TRBV4-1 to TRBJ1-2, with 10 bases aligning to TRBD1. This CDR3 spans 15 amino acids. The germline gives CDR1 MGHRA, CDR2 YSYEKL. J lost 4 bases, V lost 0 bases, and 2 bases had no gene match. The CDR3 DNA reads TGCGCCAGCAGCCAAGATGGACAGGGGGTCTATGGCTACACCTTC. This sequence encodes CASSQDGQGVYGYTF.

The chain has TRBV5-4 and TRBJ2-5, with TRBD2 identical over 10 bases. Germline values: CDR1 SGHNT, CDR2 YYREEE (reference sequence). The V and J ends lost 0 bases and 4 bases, in that order; junction bases with no gene match: 6. This CDR3 region has 16 residues. CDR3: CASSLVVAGGSETQYF. Here the CDR3 DNA reads TGTGCCAGCAGCTTGGTGGTAGCGGGAGGTTCAGAGACCCAGTACTTC.

The chain has TRBV5-1 and TRBJ2-5; TRBD1 agrees at 7 bases. V dropped 4 bases and J dropped 4; count of bases not matched to a gene: 10. The V gene's germline CDR1 is SGHRS and CDR2 YFSETQ. The CDR3 contains 15 residues. Written as DNA, the CDR3 is TGCGCCAGCAGCCTGTCGACAGGGCGGGCAGAGACCCAGTACTTC. Translated, it gives CASSLSTGRAETQYF.

The chain joins TRBV4-1 to TRBJ2-7; 9 bases fit TRBD2. Trimming took 3 bases from V and 4 from J; bases not matched to a gene: 7. Germline values: CDR1 MGHRA, CDR2 YSYEKL. The CDR3 extends over 15 amino acids. The CDR3 DNA sequence: TGCGCCAGCAGCCAGGTGGGACTAGCAGATTACGAGCAGTACTTC. Its protein product is CASSQVGLADYEQYF.

The CDR3 loop is CASSLLGGQETQYF. CDR3 in DNA: TGTGCCAGCAGCTTATTGGGGGGACAAGAGACCCAGTACTTC. The chain employs TRBV7-9 and TRBJ2-5; a possible D gene is TRBD2 (6 bases). The CDR3 extends over 14 amino acids. V was trimmed by 2 bases and J by 2 bases, leaving 9 bases between them. Germline V gene data show CDR1 as SEHNR and CDR2 as FQNEAQ (reference sequence). Full variable domain (missing parts from reference TRBV7-9 and TRBJ2-5): DTGVSQNPRHKITKRGQNVTFRCDPISEHNRLYWYRQTLGQGPEFLTYFQNEAQLEKSRLLSDRFSAERPKGSFSTLEIQRTEQGDSAMYLCASSLLGGQETQYFGPGTRLLVL.

The V call is TRBV7-9, the J call TRBJ2-7; 12 positions match TRBD2. V lost 5 bases and J lost 1; bases outside the gene matches: 6. CDR1 and CDR2 from the germline V gene are SEHNR and FQNEAQ (reference sequence). The CDR3 spans 16 residues. CDR3 sequence reads: CASSPRLAGGSYEQYF. The CDR3 DNA follows: TGTGCCAGCAGCCCCCGGCTAGCGGGAGGGTCCTACGAGCAGTACTTC.

The chain recombines TRBV30 with TRBJ2-5, with 7 bases fitting TRBD1. V lost 4 bases and J lost 4; bases outside the gene matches: 3. This CDR3 region has 12 residues. Germline loops: CDR1 GTSNPN, CDR2 SVGIG (reference sequence). The DNA of the CDR3 is TGTGCCTGGACGACAGGGCCAGAGACCCAGTACTTC. Protein product: CAWTTGPETQYF.